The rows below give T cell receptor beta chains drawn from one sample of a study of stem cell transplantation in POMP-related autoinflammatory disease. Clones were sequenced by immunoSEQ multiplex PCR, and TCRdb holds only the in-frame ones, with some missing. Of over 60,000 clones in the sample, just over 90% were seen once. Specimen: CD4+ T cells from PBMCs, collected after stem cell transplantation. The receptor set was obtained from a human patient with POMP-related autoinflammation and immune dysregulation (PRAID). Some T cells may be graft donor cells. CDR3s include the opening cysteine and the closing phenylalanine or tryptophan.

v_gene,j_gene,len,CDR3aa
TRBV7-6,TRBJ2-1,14,CASSLDYLGGAQFF
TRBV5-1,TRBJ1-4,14,CASSPDSVNEKLFF
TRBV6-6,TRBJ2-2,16,CASSLAGSSNTGELFF
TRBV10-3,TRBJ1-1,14,CAISEGGGRAEAFF
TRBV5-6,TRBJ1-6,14,CASSLGKPNSPLHF
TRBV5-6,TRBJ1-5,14,CASSLGVVVQPQHF
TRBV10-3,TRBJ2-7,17,CAISARGAGDSSYEQYF
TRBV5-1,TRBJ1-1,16,CASRAQQGRFNTEAFF
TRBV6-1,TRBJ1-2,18,CASSEDLAGRGYNYGYTF
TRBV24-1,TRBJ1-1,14,CATRTPGDSGEAFF
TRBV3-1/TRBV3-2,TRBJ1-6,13,CASSHAQDSPLHF
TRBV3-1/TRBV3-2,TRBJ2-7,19,CASSQDLLAGGPVGYEQYF
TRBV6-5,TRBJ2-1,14,CASKSLLGRREQFF
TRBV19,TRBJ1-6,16,CASSIRHTGGNSPLHF
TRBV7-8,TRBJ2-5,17,CASSLIGRGVFQETQYF
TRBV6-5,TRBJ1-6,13,CASSGGPVSPLHF
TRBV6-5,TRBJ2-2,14,CASRGGTNTGELFF
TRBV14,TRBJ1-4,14,CASRRQGANEKLFF
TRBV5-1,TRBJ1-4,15,CASSGGTDRGEKLFF
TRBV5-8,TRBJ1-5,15,CASSLGTDSNQPQHF
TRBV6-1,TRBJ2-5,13,CASSEVLEETQYF
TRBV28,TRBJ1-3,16,CASSLSYPPPGNTIYF
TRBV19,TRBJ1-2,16,CASSTLVSTYNYGYTF
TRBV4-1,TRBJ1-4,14,CASSQVRFNEKLFF